The source of this TCR beta chain is a study of identical twins. This clonotype was recorded many times. In TCRdb, the 5' RACE reads were re-called with MiXCR into one record per CDR3 protein. Of 200,000 to 250,000 distinct CDR3 sequences listed, 12% were seen once; the top ten hold approximately 4%. These data also featured in a second study, about yellow fever vaccine responses in identical twins.

Material: memory (CD45RO+) T cells sorted from blood. The origin of this receptor is a woman aged 18-35 years in good health.

The CDR3 DNA follows: TGTGCCAGCAGTTCCCGGACAGGCAATCAGCCCCAGCATTTT. Its protein product is CASSSRTGNQPQHF. V is TRBV27 and J is TRBJ1-5, with D possibly TRBD1 on 6 matching bases. The CDR3 totals 14 residues. Germline V gene lookup returns CDR1 MNHEY and CDR2 SMNVEV (reference sequence). Trimming pared 4 bases from V and 2 bases from J, leaving 9 bases between.